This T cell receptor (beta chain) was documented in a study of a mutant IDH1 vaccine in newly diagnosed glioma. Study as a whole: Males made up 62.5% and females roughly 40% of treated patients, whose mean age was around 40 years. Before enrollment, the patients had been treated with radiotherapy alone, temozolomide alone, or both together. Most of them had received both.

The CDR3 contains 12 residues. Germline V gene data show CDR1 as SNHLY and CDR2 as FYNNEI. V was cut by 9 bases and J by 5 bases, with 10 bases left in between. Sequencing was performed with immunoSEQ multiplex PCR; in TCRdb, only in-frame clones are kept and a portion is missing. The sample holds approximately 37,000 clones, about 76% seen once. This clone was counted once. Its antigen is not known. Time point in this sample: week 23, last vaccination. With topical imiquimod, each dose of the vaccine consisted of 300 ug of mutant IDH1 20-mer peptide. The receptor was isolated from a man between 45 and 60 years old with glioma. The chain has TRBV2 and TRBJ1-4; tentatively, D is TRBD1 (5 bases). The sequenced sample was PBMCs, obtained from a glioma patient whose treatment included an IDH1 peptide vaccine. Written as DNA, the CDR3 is TGTGCCAGTTCACAGGAAAATGAAAAACTGTTTTTT. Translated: CASSQENEKLFF.